These 15 T cell receptor beta chains originate from one sample sequenced in a study of T cell clonality in common variable immunodeficiency. Data came from immunoSEQ multiplex PCR; TCRdb stores just in-frame clones and leaves some out. The sample shows about 52,000 clones, none of them appearing just once. The source material was peripheral blood mononuclear cells. These receptors all come from a person aged 18 to 70 in good health.

This clone has ten or more counts. The read falls 3 residues short of the CDR3 end, and the missing part is taken from the germline J gene. The chain couples TRBV5-5 to TRBJ1-2, with 7 nucleotides matching TRBD1. V shed 4 bases and J 4 bases; nucleotides not matched to a gene: 4. The CDR3 is made up of 13 amino acids. Germline CDR1 is SGHKS and CDR2 is YYEKEE (reference sequence). The CDR3 DNA, read in part, is TGTGCCAGCAGCCCACAGGGGCTCTATGGC. Translation: CASSPQGLYG. The CDR3 in its entirety is CASSPQGLYGYTF.

Only a few counts were recorded for this clone. The read is 3 residues too short to cover the CDR3 end, so that end is filled in from the germline J gene. The gene calls are TRBV19 and TRBJ2-2; D may correspond to TRBD1 or TRBD2 (5 bases each). CDR3 length: 14 amino acids. The V gene's germline CDR1 is LNHDA and CDR2 SQIVND (reference sequence). The CDR3: CASSYQGANEKLFF. The sequenced CDR3 bases are TGTGCCAGTAGCTACCAGGGAGCTAATGAAAAG.

This clone was detected a few times. The read ends 3 residues early relative to the CDR3; the germline J gene fills the gap. The rearrangement uses TRBV19 and TRBJ2-2, with 9 bases aligning to TRBD1. This CDR3 spans 13 amino acids. Germline V lookup: CDR1 LNHDA, CDR2 SQIVND (reference sequence). The sequenced CDR3 bases are TGTGCCAGTAAGGGGACAGGGTATGAAAAG. Amino acids: CASKGTGYEK. The entire CDR3 sequence reads CASKGTGYEKLFF.

A remark on this clone: Sequencing ends 3 residues short of the CDR3 end; the germline J gene provides the rest. The chain links TRBV7-6 to TRBJ1-2; D gene uncertain. Germline V gene lookup returns CDR1 SGHVS and CDR2 FNYEAQ. The length of the CDR3 is 16 residues. Incomplete CDR3 DNA: TGTGCCAGCAGCCTGACTAGCGGGAGCGGCACAGATACC. Its protein product is CASSLTSGSGTDT. The whole CDR3 protein is CASSLTSGSGTDTYTF.

This clone has at least ten counts. The CDR3 is cut off 3 residues early in the read; its end comes from the germline J gene. The rearrangement links TRBV5-1 to TRBJ2-1; 7 bases are a match to TRBD1. V was pared by 2 bases and J by 8 bases, with 7 bases of the junction left unmatched. Looked up from germline, CDR1 is SGHRS and CDR2 is YFSETQ. The CDR3 runs 14 residues. CDR3 DNA, as far as it was read: TGCGCCAGCAGCTTACGACAGGGCGAGGATGAG. It codes for CASSLRQGEDE. The whole CDR3 is CASSLRQGEDEQFF.

This clone was seen at least ten times. Read sequence stops 3 residues before the CDR3 end, and the germline J gene provides the missing end. The chain recombines TRBV7-2 with TRBJ2-7; D is undetermined. With 1 base removed from V and 3 bases from J, the gap between germline ends came to 10 bases. CDR3 size: 14 residues. Per germline, CDR1 SGHTA and CDR2 FQGNSA. CDR3: CASSLGLENYEQYF. The sequenced part of the CDR3 DNA is TGTGCCAGCAGCTTAGGGCTTGAAAACTACGAG.

This clone was counted many times. The sequenced fragment ends 3 residues before the CDR3 boundary, so the rest is inferred from the germline J gene. The chain uses TRBV20-1 and TRBJ1-1, with unresolved D. The V and J ends lost 5 bases and 5 bases respectively, with 12 bases between them. CDR1 is DFQATT and CDR2 is SNEGSKA in the germline V gene (reference sequence). This CDR3 spans 12 amino acids. CDR3 amino acids: CSAGKGGTEAFF. CDR3 bases read: TGCAGTGCTGGCAAAGGAGGGACTGAA.

A note on this clone: The read stops 3 residues short of the end of the CDR3; the missing end is completed from the germline J gene. The chain joins TRBV7-6 to TRBJ1-4; perhaps TRBD1 as D (5 bases). The CDR3 contains 16 residues. Germline values: CDR1 SGHVS, CDR2 FNYEAQ. The CDR3 bases that were read are TGTGCCAGCAGCTTATCAGCAAGCTCTGGGGCCAACGTA. Translating it yields CASSLSASSGANV. The entire CDR3 protein is CASSLSASSGANVLFF.

In its sample, this clone was seen many times. CDR3 DNA (partial): TGTGCCAGCAGCCCTAGTTGGCAAAAAGAGACC. This gives the protein CASSPSWQKET. The full CDR3 protein reads CASSPSWQKETQYF. V usage is TRBV7-6 and J usage is TRBJ2-5; D is unresolved. The CDR3 end falls 3 residues outside the read, so it is completed with the germline J gene. V gave up 5 bases and J gave up 3 bases, with 13 bases separating them. The CDR3 sequence is 14 residues long. The germline V gene encodes CDR1 SGHVS and CDR2 FNYEAQ. The variable domain in full, completed from reference TRBV7-6 and TRBJ2-5, reads GAGVSQSPRYKVTKRGQDVALRCDPISGHVSLYWYRQALGQGPEFLTYFNYEAQQDKSGLPNDRFSAERPEGSISTLTIQRTEQRDSAMYRCASSPSWQKETQYFGPGTRLLVL.

The CDR3 spells CSAASGRAGTYTF. The part of the CDR3 DNA that was read is TGCAGTGCCGCTAGCGGGAGGGCCGGTACC. The rearrangement uses TRBV20-1 and TRBJ1-2; D not certain. The read comes to an end 3 residues before the CDR3 does, leaving the germline J gene to fill in the end. This CDR3 region has 13 residues. Germline V lookup: CDR1 DFQATT, CDR2 SNEGSKA (reference sequence).

This clone was seen ten or more times. Read coverage stops 3 residues before the CDR3 terminus; the germline J gene supplies the remainder. The rearrangement links TRBV20-1 to TRBJ2-7; 9 nucleotides line up with TRBD1. This CDR3 has 14 amino acids. Per the germline V gene, CDR1 is DFQATT and CDR2 is SNEGSKA (reference sequence). Germline trimming cut 1 base from V and 4 bases from J; bases unmatched to any gene: 5. This chain's CDR3 is CSARANRGLYEQYF. Incomplete CDR3 DNA: TGCAGTGCTAGAGCCAACAGGGGGCTATACGAG.

This clone was seen only a few times. Mismatch with germline at one junction end may stem from a read error. The read ends 3 residues before the CDR3 terminus; that terminus is restored from the germline J gene. The chain links TRBV18 to TRBJ2-7, with 9 bases that match TRBD1. Looked up from germline, CDR1 is KGHSH and CDR2 is LQKENI. The CDR3 covers 16 residues. The CDR3 sequence: CASPPPSGTGNCEQYF. CDR3 DNA (partial): TGTGCCAGCCCACCACCATCCGGGACAGGGAACTGCGAG.

This clone was detected many times. The read finishes 3 residues shy of the CDR3 end, and the germline J gene is used to complete it. The gene calls are TRBV7-3 and TRBJ2-3, with TRBD2 matching over 8 bases. This CDR3 has 17 amino acids. The trim removed 4 bases at V and 6 bases at J, leaving 15 bases unmatched. Germline values: CDR1 SGHTA, CDR2 FQGTGA. The CDR3: CASSSSPPGTRSDTQYF. The CDR3 DNA, read in part, is TGTGCCAGCAGCTCCTCACCCCCCGGGACTAGGTCCGATACG. The complete variable domain, with remaining parts taken from reference TRBV7-3 and TRBJ2-3, reads GAGVSQTPSNKVTEKGKYVELRCDPISGHTALYWYRQSLGQGPEFLIYFQGTGAADDSGLPNDRFFAVRPEGSVSTLKIQRTERGDSAVYLCASSSSPPGTRSDTQYFGPGTRLTVL.

This clone was found many times. The read comes to an end 3 residues before the CDR3 does, leaving the germline J gene to fill in the end. The chain carries TRBV19 and TRBJ2-2, with 7 bases lining up with TRBD1. The V gene's germline CDR1 is LNHDA and CDR2 SQIVND (reference sequence). The CDR3 spans 15 residues. The V gene end was trimmed by 7 bases and the J gene end by 3 bases; junction bases not matched to a gene: 8. The sequenced CDR3 bases are TGTGCCAGTAAGCCGGACAGGAGATACACCGGGGAG. Protein product: CASKPDRRYTGE. The full-length CDR3 reads as CASKPDRRYTGELFF.

The sample holds many counts of this clone. The sequence runs out 3 residues before the end of the CDR3; the remainder is reconstructed from the germline J gene. The chain employs TRBV6-1 and TRBJ1-4, with unresolved D. Trimming stripped 6 bases from V and 6 bases from J, with 11 bases between. Germline V gene lookup returns CDR1 MNHNS and CDR2 SASEGT. CDR3 length: 13 residues. CDR3 DNA, as far as it was read: TGTGCCAGCAGGGAAAGGGTACATGAAAAA. It yields the protein CASRERVHEK. The full CDR3 reads CASRERVHEKLFF.